This T cell receptor beta chain appears in the sequencing data of a study of blood T cell repertoires in COVID-19. Germline V gene sequence: CDR1 MDHEN, CDR2 SYDVKM. V was pared by 4 bases and J by 2 bases, with 6 bases of the junction left unmatched. This CDR3 contains 17 residues. The repertoire was sequenced with immunoSEQ multiplex PCR; TCRdb's copy has only in-frame clones and lacks some. The sample holds around 230,000 clones, just under 85% seen once. The rearrangement joins TRBV28 to TRBJ2-7, with TRBD2 matching 15 bases. Sequencing was done on a sample of peripheral blood. The TCR originated in a woman aged 80 or older with acute or convalescent COVID-19. In DNA, the CDR3 is TGTGCCAGCAGTTCCGGGACTAGCGGGGGGACCACCTACGAGCAGTACTTC. It encodes CASSSGTSGGTTYEQYF.